The 25 T cell receptor beta chains listed next were all sequenced from one sample in a study of CD8+ T cells in alopecia areata. As to treatment: oral pan-JAK inhibitor, 5-10 mg twice daily. Sequencing used cDNA as its template, made by extracting RNA and reverse transcribing it. The assay was immunoSEQ multiplex PCR, and TCRdb's table has in-frame clones only and misses some. The table includes under 150,000 clones, roughly four fifths detected once. The sequencing here drew on CD8+ T cells sorted from blood, taken at week 4, from a patient treated with tofacitinib. The origin of the receptors is a human donor with alopecia areata.

This clone was detected a few times. V gene TRBV4-1 combines with J gene TRBJ2-2; tentative D call: TRBD1 (6 bases). The V end lost 5 bases, the J end lost 0 bases, and 10 bases lay between the germline ends. CDR1 is MGHRA and CDR2 is YSYEKL in the germline V gene. The CDR3 is 15 residues long. Here the CDR3 reads CASSGRQANTGELFF. DNA of the CDR3: TGCGCCAGCAGCGGAAGACAGGCGAACACCGGGGAGCTGTTTTTT.

The chain couples TRBV7-9 to TRBJ1-2, with 7 bases lining up with TRBD1. Unmatched junction bases numbered 7, after V lost 5 bases and J lost 4 bases. Germline CDR1 reads SEHNR; CDR2 reads FQNEAQ (reference sequence). This CDR3 contains 14 residues. The CDR3 reads CASSPGQALYGYTF. The DNA for the CDR3 is TGTGCCAGCAGCCCCGGACAGGCGCTCTATGGCTACACCTTC.

The table lists this clone with a count of one. The chain is built from TRBV6-5 and TRBJ1-1, with D maybe TRBD1 (6 bases). V shed 10 bases and J shed 5 bases, with 8 bases lying between them. Germline assignment: CDR1 MNHEY and CDR2 SVGAGI. This CDR3 is 10 amino acids long. The CDR3 is CAIGTTEAFF. CDR3 sequence (DNA): TGTGCCATCGGGACAACTGAAGCTTTCTTT.

This clone was seen a handful of times. This chain's CDR3 is CASSQDRGQSYEQYF. CDR3 coding DNA: TGCGCCAGCAGCCAAGACAGGGGGCAATCCTACGAGCAGTACTTC. This chain connects TRBV4-1 to TRBJ2-7; TRBD1 aligns across 8 bases. The CDR3 loop spans 15 amino acids. The germline V gene has CDR1 MGHRA and CDR2 YSYEKL. Trimming took 0 bases from V and 1 from J; bases not matched to a gene: 2.

J is TRBJ2-1 and V is TRBV5-6; D is perhaps TRBD1 or TRBD2 (5 bases each). This CDR3 comprises 12 residues. In germline, CDR1 is SGHDT, CDR2 YYEEEE. Deletions cut 4 bases from V and 9 bases from J, with 11 bases between. The CDR3 here is CASSQGTGEQFF. The CDR3 region has the DNA TGTGCCAGCAGCCAAGGGACCGGTGAGCAGTTCTTC.

This chain joins TRBV4-2 and TRBJ2-2; TRBD1 or TRBD2 may be the D gene (6 bases each). Germline V CDR1 and CDR2: LGHNA, YNFKEQ. The V and J ends lost 4 bases and 3 bases respectively, with 18 bases between them. The CDR3 has 17 residues. In DNA form, the CDR3 reads TGTGCCAGCAGCCTAAACAGGCGAGGGGGGTACACCGGGGAGCTGTTTTTT. It specifies CASSLNRRGGYTGELFF.

The chain employs TRBV11-2 and TRBJ2-3; D could derive from TRBD1 or TRBD2 (5 bases each). CDR1 is SGHAT and CDR2 is FQNNGV in the germline V gene. This CDR3 region has 14 residues. Trimming shortened V by 0 bases and J by 6 bases, and 10 bases separated the two germline ends. The CDR3 sequence is CASSLDPGTDTQYF. DNA for the CDR3: TGTGCCAGCAGCTTAGACCCAGGGACGGATACGCAGTATTTT.

The rearrangement uses TRBV5-1 and TRBJ2-5; possibly TRBD2 for D (6 bases). Trimming removed 3 bases at V and 2 bases at J, with 11 bases between. The CDR3 runs to 14 residues. The V gene's germline CDR1 is SGHRS and CDR2 YFSETQ. The CDR3 DNA sequence: TGCGCCAGCAGCTCATTAGCGGTTCAAGAGACCCAGTACTTC. As protein: CASSSLAVQETQYF.

This chain links TRBV19 with TRBJ2-1; no reliable D call. This CDR3 has 13 amino acids. Germline V lookup: CDR1 LNHDA, CDR2 SQIVND (reference sequence). CDR3 amino acids: CATKPGSLGEQFF. CDR3 nucleotides: TGTGCTACGAAACCAGGCTCCCTGGGTGAGCAGTTCTTC.

The sample holds a few counts of this clone. The J gene is TRBJ2-5, the V gene TRBV25-1; TRBD2 is a possible D gene (5 bases). This CDR3 is built from 13 residues. V was clipped by 11 bases and J by 5 bases, with 18 bases between them. Germline values: CDR1 MGHDK, CDR2 SYGVNS. For the CDR3, the DNA is TGTGCCTCGTCCCCCGGCCGAGGGGAGACCCAGTACTTC. Encoded protein: CASSPGRGETQYF.

The gene calls are TRBV2 and TRBJ2-7; TRBD1 matches 8 bases. The CDR3 sequence is 14 residues long. Germline CDR1 and CDR2: SNHLY and FYNNEI. V dropped 5 bases and J dropped 0; count of bases not matched to a gene: 3. The CDR3 region is CASSRQGSSYEQYF. The CDR3 DNA is TGTGCCAGCAGTAGACAGGGGTCCTCCTACGAGCAGTACTTC.

Comments on this clone: An end of the junction does not agree with germline; a read error may underlie this. V is TRBV6-5 and J is TRBJ2-7; perhaps TRBD2 as D (6 bases). Germline V lookup: CDR1 MNHEY, CDR2 SVGAGI. The CDR3 has 15 amino acids. CDR3 sequence: CASSSHPRDSHEQYF. The CDR3 bases are TGTGCCAGCAGTTCCCACCCGCGGGACTCCCACGAGCAGTACTTC.

The chain couples TRBV7-6 to TRBJ2-2; D remains unclear. V dropped 1 base and J dropped 4 bases, with 10 bases sitting between them. The CDR3 is 15 amino acids. Per germline, CDR1 SGHVS and CDR2 FNYEAQ. The CDR3 reads CASSLVARSTGELFF. The CDR3 bases are TGTGCCAGCAGCTTAGTAGCCAGGAGCACCGGGGAGCTGTTTTTT.

The chain recombines TRBV5-1 with TRBJ2-5; 9 bases are a match to TRBD1. V lost 8 bases to trimming and J lost 5 bases; unmatched junction nucleotides: 7. Germline assignment: CDR1 SGHRS and CDR2 YFSETQ. The CDR3 has 13 amino acids. The CDR3 DNA reads TGCGCCAGTCGGGACAGGGAGAGGGAGACCCAGTACTTC. This gives the protein CASRDRERETQYF.

In the case of this clone: A junction boundary mismatches the germline segment, possibly from a read error. This rearrangement joins TRBV6-5 to TRBJ1-2; the D gene is possibly TRBD1 (6 bases). CDR3 length equals 12 residues. Germline lookup yields CDR1 MNHEY and CDR2 SVGAGI. This CDR3 reads CASSPPTGGCTF. The CDR3 region has the DNA TGTGCCAGCAGTCCCCCTACCGGGGGCTGCACCTTC.

This chain's CDR3 is CASSLWQGEPQHF. The CDR3 region has the DNA TGCGCCAGCAGCTTGTGGCAGGGTGAGCCCCAGCATTTT. The chain combines TRBV5-1 with TRBJ1-5; D is perhaps TRBD1 (5 bases). Germline CDR1 reads SGHRS; CDR2 reads YFSETQ. Trimming pared 1 base from V and 8 bases from J, leaving 10 bases between. The CDR3 totals 13 residues. Full variable domain (missing parts from reference TRBV5-1 and TRBJ1-5): KAGVTQTPRYLIKTRGQQVTLSCSPISGHRSVSWYQQTPGQGLQFLFEYFSETQRNKGNFPGRFSGRQFSNSRSEMNVSTLELGDSALYLCASSLWQGEPQHFGDGTRLSIL.

The chain carries TRBV19 and TRBJ2-1, with TRBD2 matching over 7 bases. V gave up 3 bases and J gave up 2 bases; unmatched junction bases: 4. CDR1 and CDR2 from the germline V gene are LNHDA and SQIVND (reference sequence). The CDR3 consists of 15 residues. CDR3 in amino acids: CASSIAGETYNEQFF. The CDR3 DNA sequence: TGTGCCAGTAGTATCGCGGGGGAGACCTACAATGAGCAGTTCTTC. Looking up the rest from reference TRBV19 and TRBJ2-1 gives the full variable domain: DGGITQSPKYLFRKEGQNVTLSCEQNLNHDAMYWYRQDPGQGLRLIYYSQIVNDFQKGDIAEGYSVSREKKESFPLTVTSAQKNPTAFYLCASSIAGETYNEQFFGPGTRLTVL.

The chain links TRBV25-1 to TRBJ1-2; perhaps TRBD1 as D (5 bases). This CDR3 spans 11 amino acids. V was shortened by 6 bases and J by 4 bases, with 6 bases between the two germline ends. Per germline, CDR1 MGHDK and CDR2 SYGVNS. The CDR3 spells CASRQAYGYTF. The CDR3 DNA is TGTGCCAGCAGACAGGCCTATGGCTACACCTTC.

The CDR3 is CASSSPGTGVNTGELFF. The CDR3 DNA is TGTGCCAGCAGCTCCCCCGGGACAGGGGTCAACACCGGGGAGCTGTTTTTT. The chain couples TRBV7-9 to TRBJ2-2, with 10 bases matching TRBD1. The CDR3 length is 17 residues. Germline lookup yields CDR1 SEHNR and CDR2 FQNEAQ (reference sequence). V was clipped by 4 bases and J by 2 bases; unmatched bases: 7.

This clone was recorded a few times. The V call is TRBV27, the J call TRBJ2-3; 8 bases are shared with TRBD1. CDR1 MNHEY and CDR2 SMNVEV come from the germline V gene (reference sequence). CDR3 length equals 13 residues. Trimming took 9 bases from V and 5 from J; bases not matched to a gene: 7. The DNA for the CDR3 is TGTGCCAGTGGACAGGGAGAAGGAGATACGCAGTATTTT. Protein sequence: CASGQGEGDTQYF.

Only a few counts were recorded for this clone. This chain joins TRBV19 and TRBJ2-1, with unresolved D. Germline CDR1 reads LNHDA; CDR2 reads SQIVND (reference sequence). The CDR3 spans 16 residues. V lost 3 bases, J lost 3 bases, and 15 bases lay in between. The CDR3 loop reads CASSIVASLIYNEQFF. CDR3 sequence (DNA): TGTGCCAGTAGTATTGTAGCTTCCTTGATCTACAATGAGCAGTTCTTC. The variable domain in full, with the rest retrieved from reference TRBV19 and TRBJ2-1, is DGGITQSPKYLFRKEGQNVTLSCEQNLNHDAMYWYRQDPGQGLRLIYYSQIVNDFQKGDIAEGYSVSREKKESFPLTVTSAQKNPTAFYLCASSIVASLIYNEQFFGPGTRLTVL.

This rearrangement joins TRBV19 to TRBJ2-1; TRBD1 matches at 8 bases. With V trimmed by 8 bases and J by 0 bases, 9 bases remained unmatched. The length of the CDR3 is 16 residues. The germline CDR1 and CDR2 sequences are LNHDA and SQIVND (reference sequence). Here the CDR3 DNA reads TGTGCCAGTCGGAAAAGACAGGGGAGCTCCTACAATGAGCAGTTCTTC. This codes for CASRKRQGSSYNEQFF.

In DNA, the CDR3 is TGCAGCGTCCCGGAGACGGACCCAGCCTACAATGAGCAGTTCTTC. Amino acids: CSVPETDPAYNEQFF. The gene calls are TRBV29-1 and TRBJ2-1; unclear D gene. Trimming took off 6 bases at V and 2 bases at J, with 17 bases between the two ends. Germline V CDR1 and CDR2: SQVTM, ANQGSEA. The CDR3 covers 15 residues.

J is TRBJ2-7 and V is TRBV6-5; a possible D gene is TRBD1 (6 bases). Between the trimmed V and J ends, which lost 2 bases and 1 base, there was a span of 6 bases. From germline, CDR1 is MNHEY and CDR2 SVGAGI. CDR3 length: 13 residues. The CDR3 nucleotides are TGTGCCAGCAGTTACACAGGGTCCTACGAGCAGTACTTC. Its protein is CASSYTGSYEQYF.

The rearrangement joins TRBV7-6 to TRBJ2-3, with TRBD2 identical over 9 bases. Germline V gene lookup returns CDR1 SGHVS and CDR2 FNYEAQ. V was clipped by 4 bases and J by 0 bases; unmatched bases: 5. This CDR3 region has 16 residues. The CDR3 protein is CASSSFAGGSTDTQYF. The CDR3 DNA sequence: TGTGCCAGCAGCTCCTTCGCGGGGGGGAGCACAGATACGCAGTATTTT.